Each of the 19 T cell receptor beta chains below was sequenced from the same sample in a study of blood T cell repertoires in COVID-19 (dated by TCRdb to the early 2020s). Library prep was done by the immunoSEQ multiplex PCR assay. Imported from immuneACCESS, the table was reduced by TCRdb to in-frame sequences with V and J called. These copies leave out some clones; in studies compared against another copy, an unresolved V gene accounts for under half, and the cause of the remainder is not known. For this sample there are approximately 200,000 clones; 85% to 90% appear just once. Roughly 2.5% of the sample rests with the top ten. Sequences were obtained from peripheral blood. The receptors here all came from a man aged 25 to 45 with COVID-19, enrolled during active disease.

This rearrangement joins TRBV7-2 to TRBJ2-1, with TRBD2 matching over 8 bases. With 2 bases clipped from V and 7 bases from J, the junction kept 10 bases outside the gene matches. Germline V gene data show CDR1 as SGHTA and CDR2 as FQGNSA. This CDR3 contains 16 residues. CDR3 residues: CASSLTSGLPGNEQFF. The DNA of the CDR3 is TGTGCCAGCAGCTTAACTAGCGGCCTTCCGGGGAATGAGCAGTTCTTC.

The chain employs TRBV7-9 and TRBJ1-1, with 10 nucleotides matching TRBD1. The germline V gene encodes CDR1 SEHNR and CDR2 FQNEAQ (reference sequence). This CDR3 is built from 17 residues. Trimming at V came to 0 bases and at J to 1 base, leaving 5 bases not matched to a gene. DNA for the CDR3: TGTGCCAGCAGCTTAGCGGGACAGGGGATGGGGAACACTGAAGCTTTCTTT. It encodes CASSLAGQGMGNTEAFF.

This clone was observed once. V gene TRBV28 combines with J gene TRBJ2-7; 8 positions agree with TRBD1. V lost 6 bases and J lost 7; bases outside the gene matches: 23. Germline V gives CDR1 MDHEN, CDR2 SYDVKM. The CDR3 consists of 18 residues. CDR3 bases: TGTGCCAGCAGACCGACCCAGGGTTCCGGGACAGGTGCGGGTGAGCAGTACTTC. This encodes CASRPTQGSGTGAGEQYF.

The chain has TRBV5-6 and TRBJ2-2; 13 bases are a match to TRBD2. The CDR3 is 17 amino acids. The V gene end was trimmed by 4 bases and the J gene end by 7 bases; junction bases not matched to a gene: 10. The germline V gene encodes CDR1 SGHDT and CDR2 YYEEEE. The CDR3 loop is CASSQGLAGPNVGELFF. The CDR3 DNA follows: TGTGCCAGCAGCCAGGGACTAGCGGGGCCGAACGTCGGGGAGCTGTTTTTT.

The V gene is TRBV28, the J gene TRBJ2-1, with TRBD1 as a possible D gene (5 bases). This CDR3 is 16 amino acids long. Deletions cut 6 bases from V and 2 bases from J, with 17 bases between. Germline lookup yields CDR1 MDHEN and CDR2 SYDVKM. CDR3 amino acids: CASRSPLGPPYNEQFF. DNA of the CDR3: TGTGCCAGCAGATCACCGCTGGGGCCCCCCTACAATGAGCAGTTCTTC. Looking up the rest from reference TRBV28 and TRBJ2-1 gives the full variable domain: DVKVTQSSRYLVKRTGEKVFLECVQDMDHENMFWYRQDPGLGLRLIYFSYDVKMKEKGDIPEGYSVSREKKERFSLILESASTNQTSMYLCASRSPLGPPYNEQFFGPGTRLTVL.

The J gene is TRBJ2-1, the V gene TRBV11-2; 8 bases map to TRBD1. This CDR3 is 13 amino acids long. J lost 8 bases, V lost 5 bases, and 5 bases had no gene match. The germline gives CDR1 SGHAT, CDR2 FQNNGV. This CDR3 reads CASSKQQGDEQFF. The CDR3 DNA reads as TGTGCCAGCAGCAAGCAACAGGGGGATGAGCAGTTCTTC.

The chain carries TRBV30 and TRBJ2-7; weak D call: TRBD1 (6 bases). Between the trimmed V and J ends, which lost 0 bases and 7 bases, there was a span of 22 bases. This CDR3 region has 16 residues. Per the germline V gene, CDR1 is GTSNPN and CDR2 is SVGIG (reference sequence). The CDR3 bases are TGTGCCTGGAGTGTACTGGGGGCGGCCCAATCACGGGAGCAGTACTTC. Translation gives CAWSVLGAAQSREQYF.

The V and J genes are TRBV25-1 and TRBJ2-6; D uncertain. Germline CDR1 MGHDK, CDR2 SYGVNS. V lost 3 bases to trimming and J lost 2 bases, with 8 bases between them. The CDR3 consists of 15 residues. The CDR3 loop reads CASSDPGAGANVLTF. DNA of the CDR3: TGTGCCAGCAGTGACCCAGGTGCTGGGGCCAACGTCCTGACTTTC.

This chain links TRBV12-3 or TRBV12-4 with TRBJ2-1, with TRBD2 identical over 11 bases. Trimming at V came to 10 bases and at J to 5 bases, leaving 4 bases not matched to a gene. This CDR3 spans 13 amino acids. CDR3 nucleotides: TGTGCCACACTAGCGGGGGAGCACAATGAGCAGTTCTTC. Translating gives CATLAGEHNEQFF.

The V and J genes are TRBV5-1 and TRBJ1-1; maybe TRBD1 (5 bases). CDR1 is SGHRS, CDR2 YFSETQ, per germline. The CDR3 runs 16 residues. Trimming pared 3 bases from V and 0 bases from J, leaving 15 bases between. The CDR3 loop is CASSSVPGSMNTEAFF. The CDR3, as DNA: TGCGCCAGCAGCTCAGTCCCAGGGTCCATGAACACTGAAGCTTTCTTT.

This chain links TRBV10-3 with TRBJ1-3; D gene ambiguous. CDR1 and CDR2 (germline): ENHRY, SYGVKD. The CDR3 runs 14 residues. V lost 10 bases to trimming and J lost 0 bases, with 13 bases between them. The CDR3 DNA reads TGTGCCACCCAGAGGGAGAGCTCTGGAAACACCATATATTTT. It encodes CATQRESSGNTIYF.

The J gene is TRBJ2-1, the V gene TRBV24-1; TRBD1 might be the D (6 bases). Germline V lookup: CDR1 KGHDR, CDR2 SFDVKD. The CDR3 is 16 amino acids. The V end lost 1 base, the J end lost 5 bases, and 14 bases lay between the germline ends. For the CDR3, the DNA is TGTGCCACCAGTGATTTTTCGTCCGGACAGAACAATGAGCAGTTCTTC. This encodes CATSDFSSGQNNEQFF.

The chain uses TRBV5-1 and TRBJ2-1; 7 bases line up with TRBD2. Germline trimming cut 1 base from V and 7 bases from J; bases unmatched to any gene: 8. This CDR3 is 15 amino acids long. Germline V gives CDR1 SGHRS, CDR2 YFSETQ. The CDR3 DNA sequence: TGCGCCAGCAGCTTGTCCCCCTTGGGACTAAATGAGCAGTTCTTC. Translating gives CASSLSPLGLNEQFF.

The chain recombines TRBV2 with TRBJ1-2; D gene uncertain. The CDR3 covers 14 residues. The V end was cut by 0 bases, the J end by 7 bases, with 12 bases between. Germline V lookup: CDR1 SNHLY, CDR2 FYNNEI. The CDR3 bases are TGTGCCAGCAGTGAAGCGCGGTCAGGAGGTGGCTACACCTTC. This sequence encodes CASSEARSGGGYTF.

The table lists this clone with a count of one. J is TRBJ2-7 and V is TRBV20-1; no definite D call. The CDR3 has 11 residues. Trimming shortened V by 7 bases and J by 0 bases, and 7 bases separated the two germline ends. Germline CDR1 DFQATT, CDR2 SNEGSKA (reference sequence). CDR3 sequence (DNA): TGCAGTGTTCCCGGCTCCTACGAGCAGTACTTC. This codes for CSVPGSYEQYF.

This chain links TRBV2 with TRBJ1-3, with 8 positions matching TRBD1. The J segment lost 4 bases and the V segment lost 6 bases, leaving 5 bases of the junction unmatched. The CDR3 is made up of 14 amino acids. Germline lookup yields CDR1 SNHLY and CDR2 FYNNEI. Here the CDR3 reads CASSRQGPGNTIYF. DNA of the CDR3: TGTGCCAGCAGCCGACAGGGGCCCGGAAACACCATATATTTT.

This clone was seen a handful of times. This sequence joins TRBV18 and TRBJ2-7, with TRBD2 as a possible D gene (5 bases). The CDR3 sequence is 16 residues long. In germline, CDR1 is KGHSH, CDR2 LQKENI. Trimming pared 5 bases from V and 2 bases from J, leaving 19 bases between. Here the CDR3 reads CASSFIARSGPYEQYF. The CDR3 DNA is TGTGCCAGCTCATTTATAGCGCGCAGTGGCCCCTACGAGCAGTACTTC.

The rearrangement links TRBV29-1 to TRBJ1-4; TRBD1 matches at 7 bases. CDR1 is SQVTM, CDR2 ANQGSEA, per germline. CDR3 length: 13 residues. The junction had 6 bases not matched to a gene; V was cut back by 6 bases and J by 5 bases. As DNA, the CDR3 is TGCAGCGTCTCGGGACAGCCGAATGAAAAACTGTTTTTT. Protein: CSVSGQPNEKLFF.

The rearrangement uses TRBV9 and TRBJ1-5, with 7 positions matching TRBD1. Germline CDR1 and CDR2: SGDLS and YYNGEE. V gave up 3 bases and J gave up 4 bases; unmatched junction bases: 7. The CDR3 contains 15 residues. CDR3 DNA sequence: TGTGCCAGCAGCGCCGGGACAGCCGATAATCAGCCCCAGCATTTT. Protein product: CASSAGTADNQPQHF. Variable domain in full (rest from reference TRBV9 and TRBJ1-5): DSGVTQTPKHLITATGQRVTLRCSPRSGDLSVYWYQQSLDQGLQFLIQYYNGEERAKGNILERFSAQQFPDLHSELNLSSLELGDSALYFCASSAGTADNQPQHFGDGTRLSIL.